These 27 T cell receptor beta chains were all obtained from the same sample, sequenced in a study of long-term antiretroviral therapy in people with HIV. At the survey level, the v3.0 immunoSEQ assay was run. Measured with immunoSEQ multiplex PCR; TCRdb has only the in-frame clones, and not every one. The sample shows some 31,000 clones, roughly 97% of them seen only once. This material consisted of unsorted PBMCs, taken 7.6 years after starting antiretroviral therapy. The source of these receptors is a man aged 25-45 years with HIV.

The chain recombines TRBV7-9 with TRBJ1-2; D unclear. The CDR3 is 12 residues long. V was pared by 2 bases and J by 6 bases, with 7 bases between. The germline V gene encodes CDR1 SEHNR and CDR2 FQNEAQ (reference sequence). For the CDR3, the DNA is TGTGCCAGCAGCTTATATACCGATGGCTACACCTTC. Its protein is CASSLYTDGYTF.

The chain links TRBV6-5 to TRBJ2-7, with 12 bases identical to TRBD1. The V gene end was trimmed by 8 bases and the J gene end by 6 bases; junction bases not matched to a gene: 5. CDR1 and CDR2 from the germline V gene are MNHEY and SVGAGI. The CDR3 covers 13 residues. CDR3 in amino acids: CASGTGGFSEQYF. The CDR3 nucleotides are TGTGCCAGCGGGACAGGGGGCTTTTCCGAGCAGTACTTC.

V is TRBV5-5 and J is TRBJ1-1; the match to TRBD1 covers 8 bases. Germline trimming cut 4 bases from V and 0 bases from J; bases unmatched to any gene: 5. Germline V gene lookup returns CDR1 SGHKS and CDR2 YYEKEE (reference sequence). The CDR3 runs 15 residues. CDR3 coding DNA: TGTGCCAGCAGCCCAAGACAGGGGCTGAACACTGAAGCTTTCTTT. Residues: CASSPRQGLNTEAFF.

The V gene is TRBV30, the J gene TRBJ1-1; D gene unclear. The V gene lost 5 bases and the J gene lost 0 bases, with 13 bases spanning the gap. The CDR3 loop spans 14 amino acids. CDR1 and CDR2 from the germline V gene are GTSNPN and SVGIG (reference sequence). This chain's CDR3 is CAWVGSGVNTEAFF. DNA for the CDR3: TGTGCCTGGGTAGGGAGCGGGGTGAACACTGAAGCTTTCTTT.

The CDR3, as DNA: TGTGCCAGTAGTATCGGAAGTGACCACTCCTACGAGCAGTACTTC. It is translated as CASSIGSDHSYEQYF. The V gene is TRBV19, the J gene TRBJ2-7; no clear D gene. The length of the CDR3 is 15 residues. Germline values: CDR1 LNHDA, CDR2 SQIVND (reference sequence). V gave up 3 bases and J gave up 0 bases, with 12 bases separating them.

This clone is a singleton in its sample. The CDR3 region has the DNA TGTGCCAGCAGCTTCTCATCCCTATACGAGCAGTACTTC. It specifies CASSFSSLYEQYF. The chain recombines TRBV7-8 with TRBJ2-7; D not resolved. Trimming removed 3 bases from V and 4 bases from J, with 10 bases in between. The germline V gene encodes CDR1 SGHVS and CDR2 FQNEAQ. The CDR3 has 13 amino acids.

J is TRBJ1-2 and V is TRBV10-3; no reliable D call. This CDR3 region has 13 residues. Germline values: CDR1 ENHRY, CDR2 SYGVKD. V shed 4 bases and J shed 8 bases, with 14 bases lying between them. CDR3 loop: CAISVIGMEGYTF. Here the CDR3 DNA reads TGTGCCATCAGTGTAATAGGGATGGAAGGCTACACCTTC.

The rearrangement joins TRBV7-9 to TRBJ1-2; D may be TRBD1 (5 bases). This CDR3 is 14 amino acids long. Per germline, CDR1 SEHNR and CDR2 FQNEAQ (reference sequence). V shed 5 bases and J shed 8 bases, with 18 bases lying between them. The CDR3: CASSPNPDIGGYTF. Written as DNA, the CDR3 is TGTGCCAGCAGCCCGAATCCGGACATTGGGGGCTACACCTTC.

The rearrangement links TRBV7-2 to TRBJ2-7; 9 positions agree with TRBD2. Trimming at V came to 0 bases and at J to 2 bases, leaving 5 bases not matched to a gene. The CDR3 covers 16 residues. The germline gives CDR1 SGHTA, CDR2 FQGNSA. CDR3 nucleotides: TGTGCCAGCAGCTTAGCCCCTAGCGGGGCTACCTACGAGCAGTACTTC. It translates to CASSLAPSGATYEQYF.

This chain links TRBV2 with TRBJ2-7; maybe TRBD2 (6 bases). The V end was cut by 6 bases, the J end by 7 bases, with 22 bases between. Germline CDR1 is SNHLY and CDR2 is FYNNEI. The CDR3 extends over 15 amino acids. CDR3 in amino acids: CASRSSSESSGEQYF. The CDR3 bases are TGTGCCAGCAGGAGCTCTAGCGAGTCCTCAGGGGAGCAGTACTTC.

In DNA form, the CDR3 reads TGTGCCAGCAGCGCGGGACAGAGCCCCTACGAGCAGTACTTC. This encodes CASSAGQSPYEQYF. The chain links TRBV6-1 to TRBJ2-7; perhaps TRBD1 as D (7 bases). The CDR3 is made up of 14 amino acids. Looked up from germline, CDR1 is MNHNS and CDR2 is SASEGT. The V and J ends lost 6 bases and 2 bases respectively, with 14 bases between them.

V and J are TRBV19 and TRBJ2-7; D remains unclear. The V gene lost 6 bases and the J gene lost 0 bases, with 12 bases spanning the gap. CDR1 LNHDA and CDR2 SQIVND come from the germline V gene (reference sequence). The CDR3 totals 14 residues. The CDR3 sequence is CASRTSHSSYEQYF. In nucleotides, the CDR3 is TGTGCCAGTAGGACAAGCCATAGCTCCTACGAGCAGTACTTC.

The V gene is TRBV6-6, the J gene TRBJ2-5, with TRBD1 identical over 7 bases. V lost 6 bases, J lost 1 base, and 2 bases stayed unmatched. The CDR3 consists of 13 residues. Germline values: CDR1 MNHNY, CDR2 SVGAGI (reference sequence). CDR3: CASSTGAQETQYF. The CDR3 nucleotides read TGTGCCAGCAGCACAGGGGCCCAAGAGACCCAGTACTTC.

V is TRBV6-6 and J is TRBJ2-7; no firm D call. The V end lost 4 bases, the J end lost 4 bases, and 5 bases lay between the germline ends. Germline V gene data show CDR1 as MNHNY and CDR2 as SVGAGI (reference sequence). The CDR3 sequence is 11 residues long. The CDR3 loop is CASSSPYEQYF. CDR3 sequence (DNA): TGTGCCAGCAGTTCCCCGTACGAGCAGTACTTC.

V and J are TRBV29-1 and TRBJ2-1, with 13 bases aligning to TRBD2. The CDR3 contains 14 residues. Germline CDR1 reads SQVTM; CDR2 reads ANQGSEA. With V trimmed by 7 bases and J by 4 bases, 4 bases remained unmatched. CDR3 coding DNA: TGCAGCGAGTCGGGACTAGCGGGATACAATGAGCAGTTCTTC. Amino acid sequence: CSESGLAGYNEQFF.

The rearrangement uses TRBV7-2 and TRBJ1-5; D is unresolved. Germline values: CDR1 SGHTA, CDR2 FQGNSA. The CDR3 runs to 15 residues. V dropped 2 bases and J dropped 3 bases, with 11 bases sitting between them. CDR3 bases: TGTGCCAGCAGCTTAACCCCTGAGGTCAATCAGCCCCAGCATTTT. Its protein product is CASSLTPEVNQPQHF.

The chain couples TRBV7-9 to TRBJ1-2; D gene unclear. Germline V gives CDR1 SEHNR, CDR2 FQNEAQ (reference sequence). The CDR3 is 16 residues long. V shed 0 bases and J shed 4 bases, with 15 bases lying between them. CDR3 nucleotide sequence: TGTGCCAGCAGCTTAGCATCCGACACCACCCCCTATGGCTACACCTTC. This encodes CASSLASDTTPYGYTF.

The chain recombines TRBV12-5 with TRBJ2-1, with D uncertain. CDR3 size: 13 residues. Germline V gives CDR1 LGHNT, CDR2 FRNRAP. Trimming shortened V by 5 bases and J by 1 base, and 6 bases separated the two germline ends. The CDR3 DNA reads TGTGCTAGTGGTAACTCATCCTACAATGAGCAGTTCTTC. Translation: CASGNSSYNEQFF.

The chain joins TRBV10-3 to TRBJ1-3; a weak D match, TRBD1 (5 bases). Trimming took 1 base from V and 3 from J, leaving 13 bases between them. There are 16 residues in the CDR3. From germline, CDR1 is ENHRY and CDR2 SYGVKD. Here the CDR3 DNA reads TGTGCCATCAGTGAGTTCGAGACAGTTTTTGGAAACACCATATATTTT. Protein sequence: CAISEFETVFGNTIYF.

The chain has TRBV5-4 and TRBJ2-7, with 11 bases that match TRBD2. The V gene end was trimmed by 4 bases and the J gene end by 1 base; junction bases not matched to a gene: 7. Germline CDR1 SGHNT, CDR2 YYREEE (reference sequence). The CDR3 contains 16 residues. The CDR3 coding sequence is TGTGCCAGCAGCCCACCGGGGACTAGCGGATCCTACGAGCAGTACTTC. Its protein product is CASSPPGTSGSYEQYF.

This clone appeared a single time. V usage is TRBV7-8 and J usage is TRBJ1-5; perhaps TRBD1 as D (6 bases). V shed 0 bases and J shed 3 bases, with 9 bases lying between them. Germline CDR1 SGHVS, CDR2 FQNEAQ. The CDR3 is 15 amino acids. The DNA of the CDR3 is TGTGCCAGCAGCTTAGCGGGGGGCCACAATCAGCCCCAGCATTTT. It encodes CASSLAGGHNQPQHF.

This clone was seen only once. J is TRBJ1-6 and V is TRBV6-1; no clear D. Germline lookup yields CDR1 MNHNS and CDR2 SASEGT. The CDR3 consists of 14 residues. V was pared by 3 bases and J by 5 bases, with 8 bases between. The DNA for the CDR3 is TGTGCCAGCAGTGATTACGGCAATAATTCACCCCTCCACTTT. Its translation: CASSDYGNNSPLHF.

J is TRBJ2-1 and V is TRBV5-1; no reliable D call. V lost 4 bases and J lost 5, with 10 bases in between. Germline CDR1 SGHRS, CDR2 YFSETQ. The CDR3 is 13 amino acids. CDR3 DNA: TGCGCCAGCAGCATTGACTTCAACAATGAGCAGTTCTTC. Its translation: CASSIDFNNEQFF.

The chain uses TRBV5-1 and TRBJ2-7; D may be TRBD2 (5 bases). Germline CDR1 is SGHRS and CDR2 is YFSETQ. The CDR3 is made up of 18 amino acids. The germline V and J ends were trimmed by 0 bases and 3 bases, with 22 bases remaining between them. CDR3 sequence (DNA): TGCGCCAGCAGCTTGGGCCCCCGGGGTGGGAAAAAATTCTACGAGCAGTACTTC. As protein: CASSLGPRGGKKFYEQYF.

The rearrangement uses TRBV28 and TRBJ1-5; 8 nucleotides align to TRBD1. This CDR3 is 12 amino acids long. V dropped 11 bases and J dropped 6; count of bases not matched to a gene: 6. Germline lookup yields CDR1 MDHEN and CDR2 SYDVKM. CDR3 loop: CASTGGFQPQHF. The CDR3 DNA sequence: TGTGCCTCCACAGGGGGGTTTCAGCCCCAGCATTTT.

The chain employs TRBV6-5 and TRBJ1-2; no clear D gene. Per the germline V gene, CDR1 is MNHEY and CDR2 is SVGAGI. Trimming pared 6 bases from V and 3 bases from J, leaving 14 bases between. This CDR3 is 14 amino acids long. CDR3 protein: CASSPTSGYYGYTF. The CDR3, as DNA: TGTGCCAGCAGCCCGACTTCTGGGTACTATGGCTACACCTTC.

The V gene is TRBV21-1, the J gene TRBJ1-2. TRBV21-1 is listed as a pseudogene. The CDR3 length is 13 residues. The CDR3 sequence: CASSSHGSYGYTF. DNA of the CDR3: TGTGCCAGCAGCTCTCATGGTTCCTATGGCTACACCTTC.